Presented here are 14 T cell receptor beta chains from one specimen sequenced in a study of shared clonotypes between healthy human individuals. The table came from immunoSEQ multiplex PCR; TCRdb's copy has only in-frame clones and leaves some out. The table records more than 900,000 clones, roughly 74% of them present only once. Sequenced material: memory CD4+ T cells from PBMCs. Subset specified: CD45RA-negative fraction. The receptors stem from a man aged 18 to 29 in good health. Some clones in this sample may be carry-over from other donors' samples.

About this clone itself: The same CDR3 can be traced to other DNA sequences in this sample. CDR3 in DNA: TGTGCCAGCTCACTATCCTACGAGCAGTACTTC. Amino acid sequence: CASSLSYEQYF. This rearrangement joins TRBV18 to TRBJ2-7; D is unclear. Trimming stripped 4 bases from V and 1 base from J, with 2 bases between. The CDR3 covers 11 residues. Germline V gene sequence: CDR1 KGHSH, CDR2 LQKENI.

This clone occurred once. The V gene is TRBV28, the J gene TRBJ2-5, with TRBD2 matching 9 bases. Germline-derived CDR1 and CDR2 are MDHEN and SYDVKM. V trimming: 5 bases; J trimming: 4 bases; junction bases outside the gene matches: 8. The CDR3 totals 15 residues. The CDR3 DNA reads as TGTGCCAGCAGTACTCCAGCGGGAGGTTCAGAGACCCAGTACTTC. It specifies CASSTPAGGSETQYF.

This rearrangement joins TRBV5-1 to TRBJ1-1; D not certain. V shed 0 bases and J shed 2 bases, with 11 bases lying between them. Per germline, CDR1 SGHRS and CDR2 YFSETQ. CDR3 length equals 15 residues. As DNA, the CDR3 is TGCGCCAGCAGCTTGGACCCGAATGACAACACTGAAGCTTTCTTT. Translation: CASSLDPNDNTEAFF. Full variable domain (outside the CDR3, taken from reference TRBV5-1 and TRBJ1-1): KAGVTQTPRYLIKTRGQQVTLSCSPISGHRSVSWYQQTPGQGLQFLFEYFSETQRNKGNFPGRFSGRQFSNSRSEMNVSTLELGDSALYLCASSLDPNDNTEAFFGQGTRLTVV.

The rearrangement links TRBV18 to TRBJ2-1, with 9 positions matching TRBD1. The CDR3 contains 16 residues. V lost 2 bases, J lost 4 bases, and 6 bases stayed unmatched. The V gene's germline CDR1 is KGHSH and CDR2 LQKENI. This CDR3 is CASSPVGQGWYNEQFF. The DNA of the CDR3 is TGTGCCAGCTCACCAGTGGGACAGGGATGGTACAATGAGCAGTTCTTC.

Worth noting for this clone: Other DNA sequences in the same sample also yield this CDR3. The rearrangement joins TRBV29-1 to TRBJ2-5; 10 bases match TRBD2. V lost 4 bases to trimming and J lost 5 bases; unmatched junction nucleotides: 7. Germline V gives CDR1 SQVTM, CDR2 ANQGSEA. This CDR3 contains 14 residues. The CDR3 sequence is CSVVDGLAAETQYF. DNA of the CDR3: TGCAGCGTTGTCGATGGACTAGCGGCTGAGACCCAGTACTTC.

The V call is TRBV4-2, the J call TRBJ2-6, with TRBD1 matching 8 bases. Looked up from germline, CDR1 is LGHNA and CDR2 is YNFKEQ. CDR3 length equals 17 residues. The junction had 5 bases not matched to a gene; V was cut back by 1 base and J by 3 bases. The CDR3 region has the DNA TGTGCCAGCAGCCAAGCAGGGGGCGCTTTTGGGGCCAACGTCCTGACTTTC. This translates into CASSQAGGAFGANVLTF.

The chain carries TRBV29-1 and TRBJ2-7; 9 bases are a match to TRBD2. The CDR3 runs to 11 residues. Trimming removed 7 bases from V and 3 bases from J; junction bases left unmatched: 1. Germline CDR1 is SQVTM and CDR2 is ANQGSEA. DNA of the CDR3: TGCAGCGGGACTAGCGACTACGAGCAGTACTTC. As protein: CSGTSDYEQYF.

Concerning this clone itself: Other DNA sequences from this sample encode an identical CDR3 as well. The chain combines TRBV28 with TRBJ1-3; no clear D. V was shortened by 8 bases and J by 4 bases, with 12 bases between the two germline ends. This CDR3 is 13 amino acids long. The germline V gene encodes CDR1 MDHEN and CDR2 SYDVKM. CDR3 protein: CASRPSGGNTIYF. The CDR3 DNA sequence: TGTGCCAGCCGTCCCTCGGGGGGAAACACCATATATTTT.

This chain connects TRBV7-9 to TRBJ2-2; the match to TRBD1 covers 8 bases. Germline V gives CDR1 SEHNR, CDR2 FQNEAQ (reference sequence). The CDR3 has 16 amino acids. J was trimmed by 6 bases and V by 0 bases; bases with no gene match: 6. Written as DNA, the CDR3 is TGTGCCAGCAGCTTAGCGACAGGGGCTCCAGCCGGGGAGCTGTTTTTT. It yields the protein CASSLATGAPAGELFF.

The table lists this clone with many counts. Different DNA sequences within this sample yield the same CDR3. The chain is built from TRBV5-3 and TRBJ1-1; tentatively, D is TRBD1 (5 bases). TRBV5-3 is filed as an ORF, its function uncertain. The CDR3 has 18 amino acids. V was pared by 2 bases and J by 0 bases, with 20 bases between. CDR3 DNA: TGTGCCAGAAGCTTTGTTGGTGGGGCAGGAGACTTGAACACTGAAGCTTTCTTT. As protein: CARSFVGGAGDLNTEAFF.

V gene TRBV7-3 combines with J gene TRBJ2-7; D perhaps matches TRBD2 (5 bases). The CDR3 has 15 amino acids. Trimming took off 2 bases at V and 2 bases at J, with 13 bases between the two ends. The germline V gene has CDR1 SGHTA and CDR2 FQGTGA. CDR3 region: CASSLGPGDTYEQYF. The CDR3 region has the DNA TGTGCCAGCAGCTTAGGCCCCGGGGATACCTACGAGCAGTACTTC.

The chain has TRBV27 and TRBJ1-5; TRBD1 is a possible D gene (5 bases). The V and J ends lost 4 bases and 3 bases respectively, with 13 bases between them. Germline V gives CDR1 MNHEY, CDR2 SMNVEV (reference sequence). CDR3 length: 15 residues. Here the CDR3 reads CASSSTGRNNQPQHF. The DNA of the CDR3 is TGTGCCAGCAGTTCTACGGGACGGAACAATCAGCCCCAGCATTTT.

The CDR3 nucleotides read TGTGCCAGCAGCGCAGCTAGGATACCCTACGAGCAGTACTTC. It yields the protein CASSAARIPYEQYF. The V and J genes are TRBV9 and TRBJ2-7; no firm D call. Trimming removed 3 bases at V and 2 bases at J, with 12 bases between. Germline V CDR1 and CDR2: SGDLS, YYNGEE. The CDR3 runs 14 residues.

On this clone: Distinct nucleotide sequences in the sample also encode this CDR3. The chain joins TRBV6-5 to TRBJ2-7, with a tentative D call TRBD1 (5 bases). With 6 bases removed from V and 2 bases from J, the gap between germline ends came to 14 bases. CDR1 is MNHEY and CDR2 is SVGAGI in the germline V gene. CDR3 length: 14 residues. This CDR3 reads CASSPQGPPYEQYF. In DNA form, the CDR3 reads TGTGCCAGCAGCCCCCAGGGTCCCCCCTACGAGCAGTACTTC.